The entry below gives a single TCR beta chain sequence along with its context. Its specificity is unknown. Graves' hyperthyroidism was deemed stable given no ophthalmopathy progression within 18 months. Each patient was aged 18 to 65 and had newly diagnosed hyperthyroidism of under 2 months' duration. Exclusion followed for patients with uncontrolled infection, other autoimmune disease, pregnancy or lactation. The sample comes from a study of T cells in Graves' hyperthyroidism and ophthalmopathy. Study-wide results and limits: Among clonotypes expanded in thyroid above 0.001, most were also found in blood.

The CDR3 extends over 14 amino acids. Trimming pared 0 bases from V and 2 bases from J, leaving 11 bases between. Germline V gene data show CDR1 as SQVTM and CDR2 as ANQGSEA. RNA transcripts were the template for amplifying TCR beta CDR3 regions. Initially, a first-round RT-PCR of the TCR CDR3 employed the HTBI primer set. One entry per CDR3 protein, called by TCRdb with MiXCR from the multiplex PCR reads. The table lists 610,000 or so distinct CDR3 sequences, about 43% of them singletons. This clonotype originated in a woman aged 18-29 years with Graves' hyperthyroidism. V is TRBV29-1 and J is TRBJ2-7; tentative D call: TRBD2 (5 bases). Source material: peripheral blood or thyroid tissue (not recorded which). The CDR3 nucleotides are TGCAGCGTTGAAGACCGAGCGGAGACCTACGAGCAGTACTTC. This sequence encodes CSVEDRAETYEQYF.